This T cell receptor beta chain was sequenced for a study of cytomegalovirus exposure and HLA in healthy donors. The PCR used 60 Vbeta and 13 Jbeta primers. Data came from immunoSEQ multiplex PCR; TCRdb stores just in-frame clones and leaves some out. The table includes approximately 100,000 clones, about 83% detected once. Germline V lookup: CDR1 SGHVS, CDR2 FNYEAQ. This CDR3 region has 20 residues. After removal of 3 bases from V and 0 bases from J, the junction contained 15 bases not matched to a gene. The sample taken for sequencing was PBMCs. This TCR was sampled from a man in his 60s in good health and CMV-seropositive. The chain couples TRBV7-6 to TRBJ2-3, with 10 bases lining up with TRBD2. The CDR3 loop is CASSLRSGIAGGTSTDTQYF. The CDR3 DNA reads TGTGCCAGCAGCTTGAGGTCTGGGATAGCGGGGGGAACTAGCACAGATACGCAGTATTTT.